This T cell receptor (beta chain) was documented in a study of blood T cell repertoires in COVID-19. Overall study: The United States, Italy and Spain were the sources of the acute and convalescent COVID-19 samples. PBMCs, B-cell-depleted T cells, or T cells were the source of the cDNA or gDNA that made up the material.

Original methodology: Amplification of reference gene primers was used by the study to estimate nucleated cell counts. The data were produced by immunoSEQ multiplex PCR, yet TCRdb's version contains in-frame clones alone and is incomplete. V, J and clone size reflect that table, while D and trimming were determined from the DNA. The sample carries about 190,000 clones, approximately 90% recorded once. The V gene lost 2 bases and the J gene lost 3 bases, with 20 bases spanning the gap. Germline V lookup: CDR1 MNHEY, CDR2 SMNVEV (reference sequence). The CDR3 totals 17 residues. Specimen: peripheral blood. The gene calls are TRBV27 and TRBJ2-7; D possibly corresponds to TRBD1 (5 bases). The source of this sequence is a woman younger than 30 who had recovered from COVID-19. DNA for the CDR3: TGTGCCAGCAGTTTAGACCTCCTCCCAGGGTTAATCTACGAGCAGTACGTC. Residues: CASSLDLLPGLIYEQYV.